This TCR beta chain was found in a study of beta chain features in type 1 diabetes. CDR1 and CDR2 (germline): SGHDN, FVKESK. Unmatched junction bases numbered 4, after V lost 6 bases and J lost 6 bases. The CDR3 covers 13 residues. This clone was found many times. The entirety of the isolated RNA underwent reverse transcription, so expressed TCRB transcripts were sequenced. Sequenced by immunoSEQ multiplex PCR; TCRdb stores in-frame clones only, minus some. The data contain 250,000 to 300,000 clones, under 8.5% of them singletons. The chain uses TRBV14 and TRBJ2-2; 7 bases match TRBD1. The source of this sequence is a woman aged 18 to 35 in good health. What was sequenced was central memory CD4+ T cells from blood. DNA for the CDR3: TGTGCCAGCAGGAACCAGGGGGCCGGGGAGCTGTTTTTT. Translation gives CASRNQGAGELFF. The entire variable domain, with the rest obtained from reference TRBV14 and TRBJ2-2, is as follows: EAGVTQFPSHSVIEKGQTVTLRCDPISGHDNLYWYRRVMGKEIKFLLHFVKESKQDESGMPNNRFLAERTGGTYSTLKVQPAELEDSGVYFCASRNQGAGELFFGEGSRLTVL.